A selection of T cell receptor beta chains follows, all from one sample in a study of radiotherapy plus CTLA-4 blockade in lung cancer. Only in-frame clones appear in the TCRdb table, and some are missing; sequencing was by immunoSEQ multiplex PCR. There are approximately 110,000 clones in the sample; approximately 80% occur only once, and 3% to 4% lies in the top ten. The source material was peripheral blood, sampled from a patient treated with radiotherapy plus ipilimumab. All receptors come from a human donor with non-small cell lung cancer that progressed on radiotherapy plus ipilimumab. Some clones in this sample may be carry-over from other donors' samples. Each CDR3 is given with its conserved first and last residue. D genes are given only for firm matches. Clone size appears in some rows only: once, few, many, or a class for an expanded clone.

TRBV6-5	.	.	TRBJ2-7	CASSYSVEQYF	TGTGCCAGCAGTTACTCGGTCGAGCAGTACTTC
TRBV4-3	.	TRBD2	TRBJ2-3	CASSQPLEGTRNTQYF	TGCGCCAGCAGCCAACCACTAGAGGGGACTAGAAATACGCAGTATTTT
TRBV27	.	TRBD2	TRBJ2-7	CASTQIGGGVFYEQYF	TGTGCCAGCACCCAAATCGGGGGGGGTGTCTTCTACGAGCAGTACTTC
TRBV6-5	.	.	TRBJ1-5	CASSYPAQPQHF	TGTGCCAGCAGTTACCCCGCCCAGCCCCAGCATTTT
TRBV5-1	.	TRBD2	TRBJ2-1	CASSFPLAGGVGEQFF	TGCGCCAGCAGCTTCCCTCTAGCGGGGGGTGTTGGTGAGCAGTTCTTC
TRBV7-9	.	.	TRBJ1-5	CASSLAGRGVQPQHF	TGTGCCAGCAGCTTAGCGGGTAGGGGGGTTCAGCCCCAGCATTTT
TRBV7-2	.	.	TRBJ2-5	CASSLGTGETQYF	TGTGCCAGCAGCTTAGGCACCGGGGAGACCCAGTACTTC
TRBV18	.	TRBD1	TRBJ1-1	CASSPPAGGRATEAFF	TGTGCCAGCTCACCACCCGCAGGGGGAAGAGCAACTGAAGCTTTCTTT
TRBV2	.	.	TRBJ1-2	CASLQGSWGYTF	TGTGCCAGCCTCCAGGGTTCGTGGGGCTACACCTTC
TRBV6-5	.	.	TRBJ2-2	CANSYSMNTGELFF	TGTGCCAACAGTTATAGTATGAACACCGGGGAGCTGTTTTTT
TRBV6-5	.	.	TRBJ1-1	CASRPIQGHTEAFF	TGTGCCAGCAGACCTATTCAAGGGCACACTGAAGCTTTCTTT
TRBV7-2	.	TRBD1	TRBJ2-3	CASRQGTDTQYF	TGTGCCAGCAGACAGGGGACAGATACGCAGTATTTT
TRBV7-3	few	TRBD2	TRBJ2-4	CASSLLGTSIDIQYF	TGTGCCAGCAGCTTATTGGGGACTAGTATTGACATTCAGTACTTC
TRBV6-6	few	TRBD2	TRBJ2-7	CASSSGGGAGHEQYF	TGTGCCAGCAGTTCGGGGGGGGGCGCGGGACACGAGCAGTACTTC
TRBV18	few	.	TRBJ1-5	CASSDRDQPQHF	TGTGCCAGCTCAGACCGGGATCAGCCCCAGCATTTT
TRBV7-9	.	TRBD2	TRBJ2-5	CASNVAGGQETQYF	TGTGCCAGCAACGTAGCGGGGGGACAAGAGACCCAGTACTTC
TRBV28	.	TRBD2	TRBJ2-7	CASSLLYGTSGAYEQYF	TGTGCCAGCAGTCTCCTATATGGGACTAGCGGCGCCTACGAGCAGTACTTC
TRBV5-1	.	TRBD1	TRBJ1-1	CASSSTGGEMNTEAFF	TGCGCCAGCAGCTCAACAGGGGGGGAGATGAACACTGAAGCTTTCTTT
TRBV11-2	.	TRBD2	TRBJ2-1	CASSRTGSGGEAYNEQFF	TGTGCCAGCAGCCGAACCGGGAGCGGGGGGGAAGCCTACAATGAGCAGTTCTTC
TRBV29-1	.	TRBD1	TRBJ2-7	CSVGRTGGSYEQYF	TGCAGCGTTGGCCGGACAGGGGGCAGCTACGAGCAGTACTTC
TRBV5-6	few	.	TRBJ2-6	CASSLRGFSGANVLTF	TGTGCCAGCAGCCTACGTGGGTTCTCTGGGGCCAACGTCCTGACTTTC
TRBV19	.	TRBD1	TRBJ2-1	CASSILPGQVEYNEQFF	TGTGCCAGTAGTATTCTGCCGGGACAGGTAGAATACAATGAGCAGTTCTTC
TRBV7-9	few	.	TRBJ2-5	CASSLAGETQYF	TGTGCCAGCAGCTTAGCCGGGGAGACCCAGTACTTC